The 20 T cell receptor beta chains reported below all come from one sample, sequenced in a study of human T cells and chemical hapten exposure. Time point given: patch test 1, 2 weeks after DPC sensitization. The treatment is: therapeutic diphenylcyclopropenone sensitization with weekly scalp DPC. In TCRdb, the RACE reads were re-called with MiXCR into one record per CDR3 protein. This sample has 380,000 or so distinct CDR3 sequences, with 4.8% found just once. Sample: whole blood, taken in connection with sensitization to the hapten diphenylcyclopropenone (DPC). These receptors all stem from a woman between 50 and 59 years old with alopecia areata. Some clones in this sample may be carry-over from other donors' samples.

In this sample, this clonotype turned up many times. This chain uses TRBV28 with TRBJ1-2; TRBD1 matches at 7 bases. Germline values: CDR1 MDHEN, CDR2 SYDVKM. V gave up 5 bases and J gave up 8 bases; unmatched junction bases: 14. The CDR3 loop spans 15 amino acids. The CDR3 DNA reads as TGTGCCAGCAGTCGCCCGACAGGGCAAGCTGGGGGCTACACCTTC. It encodes CASSRPTGQAGGYTF.

The sample holds a few counts of this clonotype. V gene TRBV6-5 combines with J gene TRBJ2-2, with a tentative D call TRBD2 (5 bases). V lost 6 bases and J lost 0, with 14 bases in between. Germline loops: CDR1 MNHEY, CDR2 SVGAGI. The CDR3 extends over 16 amino acids. CDR3 protein: CASSRGWRPNTGELFF. The CDR3 DNA follows: TGTGCCAGCAGCCGCGGGTGGCGGCCGAACACCGGGGAGCTGTTTTTT.

The J gene is TRBJ1-4, the V gene TRBV6-1; D perhaps matches TRBD1 (5 bases). Germline CDR1 reads MNHNS; CDR2 reads SASEGT. The V end was cut by 2 bases, the J end by 11 bases, with 12 bases between. The CDR3 loop spans 13 amino acids. For the CDR3, the DNA is TGTGCCAGCAGTGAACCCTTGGGGCGGAAACTGTTTTTT. Translated, it gives CASSEPLGRKLFF.

The chain combines TRBV10-3 with TRBJ2-3; TRBD1 might be the D (5 bases). CDR1 ENHRY and CDR2 SYGVKD come from the germline V gene. V lost 4 bases and J lost 2, with 10 bases in between. The CDR3 loop spans 14 amino acids. The CDR3 nucleotides read TGTGCCATCAGTGGAGGCAGGGACACAGATACGCAGTATTTT. Residues: CAISGGRDTDTQYF.

The V gene is TRBV12-5, the J gene TRBJ2-3; possible D gene TRBD1, 6 bases. V gave up 6 bases and J gave up 3 bases, with 10 bases separating them. This CDR3 has 13 amino acids. Per the germline V gene, CDR1 is LGHNT and CDR2 is FRNRAP. The CDR3 loop is CASGHRVTDTQYF. CDR3 bases: TGTGCTAGTGGACACAGGGTTACAGATACGCAGTATTTT.

This clonotype has a handful of counts. The rearrangement uses TRBV5-6 and TRBJ1-5; the match to TRBD1 covers 8 bases. CDR1 is SGHDT, CDR2 YYEEEE, per germline. The CDR3 consists of 16 residues. V lost 2 bases, J lost 2 bases, and 6 bases stayed unmatched. CDR3 sequence (DNA): TGTGCCAGCAGCTTACAACAGGGGGGTGGCAATCAGCCCCAGCATTTT. Translation: CASSLQQGGGNQPQHF.

The J gene is TRBJ1-5, the V gene TRBV27, with 9 bases aligning to TRBD1. The CDR3 length is 15 residues. Unmatched junction bases numbered 6, after V lost 5 bases and J lost 4 bases. CDR1 and CDR2 (germline): MNHEY, SMNVEV (reference sequence). CDR3 loop: CASSLTGGPNQPQHF. The CDR3 coding sequence is TGTGCCAGCAGTCTTACAGGGGGCCCTAATCAGCCCCAGCATTTT.

This clonotype was found many times. The chain joins TRBV3-1 to TRBJ1-2; 8 nucleotides match TRBD1. The CDR3 loop spans 17 amino acids. J lost 4 bases, V lost 3 bases, and 13 bases had no gene match. The germline V gene has CDR1 LGHDT and CDR2 YNNKEL (reference sequence). CDR3 nucleotide sequence: TGTGCCAGCAGCCACGAGTACCGGGACAGGTCTCGCTATGGCTACACCTTC. Its translation is CASSHEYRDRSRYGYTF.

The chain uses TRBV4-1 and TRBJ2-3, with 14 bases lining up with TRBD2. Germline lookup yields CDR1 MGHRA and CDR2 YSYEKL. With 4 bases clipped from V and 0 bases from J, the junction kept 6 bases outside the gene matches. The CDR3 runs to 18 residues. CDR3 region: CASSRSGTSGGSTDTQYF. The CDR3 DNA reads as TGCGCCAGCAGCCGTTCCGGGACTAGCGGGGGAAGCACAGATACGCAGTATTTT.

There are a few counts of this clonotype. The CDR3 loop is CASSLQPGTGELFF. The CDR3 DNA is TGTGCCAGCAGCCTACAACCAGGGACCGGGGAGCTGTTTTTT. The chain combines TRBV12-3 or TRBV12-4 with TRBJ2-2, with D possibly matching TRBD1 (5 bases). V lost 6 bases and J lost 5, with 13 bases in between. The CDR3 length is 14 residues.

This clonotype was seen repeatedly, ten times or more. The V gene is TRBV7-3, the J gene TRBJ2-3, with 8 bases identical to TRBD2. Germline CDR1 is SGHTA and CDR2 is FQGTGA. The CDR3 consists of 21 residues. The V and J ends lost 5 bases and 0 bases, in that order; junction bases with no gene match: 22. The CDR3 DNA reads as TGTGCCAGCAGCGCCAGCGCGAGGGTCGGCCAGCGGGGGCCTAGCACAGATACGCAGTATTTT. It specifies CASSASARVGQRGPSTDTQYF.

This clonotype was detected only a few times. The CDR3 nucleotides are TGCAGCGTTGAAGACTGGGACAGGGGATCCTACAATGAGCAGTTCTTC. Protein: CSVEDWDRGSYNEQFF. The rearrangement links TRBV29-1 to TRBJ2-1; 10 bases agree with TRBD1. This CDR3 region has 16 residues. Germline CDR1 SQVTM, CDR2 ANQGSEA. After removal of 0 bases from V and 1 base from J, the junction contained 3 bases not matched to a gene.

This clonotype has a handful of counts. J is TRBJ1-5 and V is TRBV20-1; D perhaps matches TRBD1 (6 bases). CDR3 length equals 13 residues. CDR1 is DFQATT, CDR2 SNEGSKA, per germline (reference sequence). Deletions cut 3 bases from V and 9 bases from J, with 15 bases between. CDR3: CSASVGTLGPQHF. CDR3 in DNA: TGCAGTGCTAGTGTAGGGACACTAGGGCCCCAGCATTTT.

The table lists this clonotype with a few counts. The rearrangement uses TRBV10-3 and TRBJ2-3; 16 nucleotides align to TRBD2. CDR1 is ENHRY and CDR2 is SYGVKD in the germline V gene. V was clipped by 5 bases and J by 5 bases; unmatched bases: 13. This CDR3 region has 19 residues. CDR3 nucleotide sequence: TGTGCCATCAGTCAAACACCGGGACTAGCGGGAGGGCCGGAAGATACGCAGTATTTT. Residues: CAISQTPGLAGGPEDTQYF.

This clonotype was seen repeatedly, ten times or more. V usage is TRBV7-9 and J usage is TRBJ2-3; TRBD2 aligns across 9 bases. Germline V gene lookup returns CDR1 SEHNR and CDR2 FQNEAQ (reference sequence). The CDR3 spans 19 residues. The junction had 14 bases not matched to a gene; V was cut back by 4 bases and J by 0 bases. The CDR3 spells CASSSRTVRTSGSTDTQYF. Written as DNA, the CDR3 is TGTGCCAGCAGCTCCCGGACAGTAAGAACTAGCGGGAGCACAGATACGCAGTATTTT.

This clonotype was detected ten times or more. V is TRBV20-1 and J is TRBJ2-1; no reliable D call. The CDR3 contains 11 residues. V lost 4 bases to trimming and J lost 6 bases, with 7 bases between them. Germline loops: CDR1 DFQATT, CDR2 SNEGSKA (reference sequence). The CDR3, as DNA: TGCAGTGCTACTAGAGGCAATGAGCAGTTCTTC. It specifies CSATRGNEQFF.

This sequence joins TRBV24-1 and TRBJ2-5; D might be TRBD1 or TRBD2, each matching 5 bases. This CDR3 comprises 17 residues. Germline loops: CDR1 KGHDR, CDR2 SFDVKD. Trimming removed 2 bases from V and 3 bases from J, with 18 bases in between. The CDR3 reads CATSDSYTGTAKETQYF. CDR3 in DNA: TGTGCCACCAGTGATTCTTACACCGGGACGGCGAAAGAGACCCAGTACTTC.

The rearrangement links TRBV5-1 to TRBJ1-1; possibly TRBD1 for D (5 bases). CDR1 SGHRS and CDR2 YFSETQ come from the germline V gene. V was shortened by 1 base and J by 0 bases, with 10 bases between the two germline ends. The CDR3 is 15 residues long. CDR3 coding DNA: TGCGCCAGCAGCTTGATGGGGGTCATGAACACTGAAGCTTTCTTT. Translation: CASSLMGVMNTEAFF.

In this sample, this clonotype turned up many times. The CDR3 bases are TGTGCCAGCAGCAGCCGGGACCGAGTCTACGAGCAGTACTTC. This translates into CASSSRDRVYEQYF. The gene calls are TRBV28 and TRBJ2-7; the D gene could be TRBD1 or TRBD2 (5 bases each). The V end was cut by 6 bases, the J end by 3 bases, with 15 bases between. The CDR3 spans 14 residues. Germline V gene sequence: CDR1 MDHEN, CDR2 SYDVKM.

This clonotype was counted only a few times. The chain has TRBV6-2 or TRBV6-3 and TRBJ1-1, with 7 nucleotides matching TRBD1. The germline V gene encodes CDR1 MNHEY and CDR2 SVGEGT. Trimming removed 5 bases from V and 8 bases from J; junction bases left unmatched: 20. The CDR3 is 17 amino acids. In nucleotides, the CDR3 is TGTGCCAGCAGTCCGCCCGCTCGACAGGGAATAGGATGGGAAGCTTTCTTT. Translation gives CASSPPARQGIGWEAFF.